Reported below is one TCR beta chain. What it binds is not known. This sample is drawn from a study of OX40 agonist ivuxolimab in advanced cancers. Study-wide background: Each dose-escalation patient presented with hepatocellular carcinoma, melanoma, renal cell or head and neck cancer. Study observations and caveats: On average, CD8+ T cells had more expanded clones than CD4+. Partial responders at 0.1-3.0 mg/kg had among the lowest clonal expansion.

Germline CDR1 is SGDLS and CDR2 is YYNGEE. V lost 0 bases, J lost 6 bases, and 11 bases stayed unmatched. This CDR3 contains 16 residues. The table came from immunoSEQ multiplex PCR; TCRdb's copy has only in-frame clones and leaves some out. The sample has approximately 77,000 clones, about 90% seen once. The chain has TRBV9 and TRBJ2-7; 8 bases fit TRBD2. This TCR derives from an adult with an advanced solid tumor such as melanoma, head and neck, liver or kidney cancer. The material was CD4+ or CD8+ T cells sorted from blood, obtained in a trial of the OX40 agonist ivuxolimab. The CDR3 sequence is CASSVGSSGATGEQYF. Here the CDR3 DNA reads TGTGCCAGCAGCGTAGGTAGTAGCGGGGCAACCGGCGAGCAGTACTTC.